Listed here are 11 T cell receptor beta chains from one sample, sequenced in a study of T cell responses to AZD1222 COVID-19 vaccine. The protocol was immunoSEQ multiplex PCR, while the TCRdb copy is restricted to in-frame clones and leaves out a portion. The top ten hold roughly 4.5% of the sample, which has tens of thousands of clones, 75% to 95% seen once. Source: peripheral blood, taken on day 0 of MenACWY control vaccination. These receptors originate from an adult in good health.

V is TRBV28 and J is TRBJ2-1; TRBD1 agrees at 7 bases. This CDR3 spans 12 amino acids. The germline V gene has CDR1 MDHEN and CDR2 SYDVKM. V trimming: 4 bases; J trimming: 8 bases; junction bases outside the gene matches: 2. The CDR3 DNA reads TGTGCCAGCAGTTCTCAGGGGGATGAGCAGTTCTTC. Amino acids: CASSSQGDEQFF.

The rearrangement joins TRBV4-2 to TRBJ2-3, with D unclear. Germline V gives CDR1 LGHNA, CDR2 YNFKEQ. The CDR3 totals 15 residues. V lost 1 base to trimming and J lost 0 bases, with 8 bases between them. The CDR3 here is CASSQVSGSTDTQYF. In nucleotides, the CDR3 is TGTGCCAGCAGCCAAGTCTCCGGGAGCACAGATACGCAGTATTTT.

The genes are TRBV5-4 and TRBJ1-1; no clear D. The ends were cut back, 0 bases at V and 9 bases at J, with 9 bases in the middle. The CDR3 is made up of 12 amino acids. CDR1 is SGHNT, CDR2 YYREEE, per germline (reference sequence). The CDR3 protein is CASSLARDQAFF. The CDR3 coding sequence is TGTGCCAGCAGCTTGGCGAGGGATCAAGCTTTCTTT.

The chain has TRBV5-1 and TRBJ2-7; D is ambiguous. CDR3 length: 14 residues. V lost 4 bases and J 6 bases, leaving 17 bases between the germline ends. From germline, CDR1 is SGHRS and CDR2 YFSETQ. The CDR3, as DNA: TGCGCCAGCAGCATTGACCTCGGCGTGGGCGAGCAGTACTTC. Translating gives CASSIDLGVGEQYF.

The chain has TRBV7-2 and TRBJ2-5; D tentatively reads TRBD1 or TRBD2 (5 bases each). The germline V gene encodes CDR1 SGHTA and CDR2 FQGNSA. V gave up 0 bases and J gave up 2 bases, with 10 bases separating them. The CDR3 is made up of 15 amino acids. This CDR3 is CASSLARGAQETQYF. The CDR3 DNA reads TGTGCCAGCAGCTTAGCCCGAGGGGCTCAAGAGACCCAGTACTTC.

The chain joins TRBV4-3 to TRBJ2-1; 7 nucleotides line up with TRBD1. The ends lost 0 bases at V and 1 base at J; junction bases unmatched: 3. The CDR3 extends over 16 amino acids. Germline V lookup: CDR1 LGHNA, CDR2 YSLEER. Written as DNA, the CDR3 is TGCGCCAGCAGCCAAGATTTGACAGGGTCCTACAATGAGCAGTTCTTC. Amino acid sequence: CASSQDLTGSYNEQFF.

CDR3 in DNA: TGTGCCAGCAGCTTAGGGGCTAGCGGCTCCTACAATGAGCAGTTCTTC. Translated, it gives CASSLGASGSYNEQFF. The V and J genes are TRBV11-3 and TRBJ2-1; 7 bases agree with TRBD2. The CDR3 extends over 16 amino acids. J lost 0 bases, V lost 1 base, and 3 bases had no gene match. Germline V gene data show CDR1 as SGHNT and CDR2 as YENEEA. Variable domain in full (rest from reference TRBV11-3 and TRBJ2-1): EAGVVQSPRYKIIEKKQPVAFWCNPISGHNTLYWYLQNLGQGPELLIRYENEEAVDDSQLPKDRFSAERLKGVDSTLKIQPAELGDSAVYLCASSLGASGSYNEQFFGPGTRLTVL.

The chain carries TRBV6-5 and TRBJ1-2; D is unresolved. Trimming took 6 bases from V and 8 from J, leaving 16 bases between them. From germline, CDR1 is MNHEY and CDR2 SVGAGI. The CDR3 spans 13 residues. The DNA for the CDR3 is TGTGCCAGCAGCTCTCTCGGCAGCGGGGGCTACACCTTC. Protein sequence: CASSSLGSGGYTF.

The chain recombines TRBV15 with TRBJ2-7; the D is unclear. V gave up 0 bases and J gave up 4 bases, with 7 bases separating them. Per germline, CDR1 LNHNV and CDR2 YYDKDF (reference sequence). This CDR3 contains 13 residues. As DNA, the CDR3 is TGTGCCACCAGCAGAGATTTGCAGTACGAGCAGTACTTC. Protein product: CATSRDLQYEQYF.

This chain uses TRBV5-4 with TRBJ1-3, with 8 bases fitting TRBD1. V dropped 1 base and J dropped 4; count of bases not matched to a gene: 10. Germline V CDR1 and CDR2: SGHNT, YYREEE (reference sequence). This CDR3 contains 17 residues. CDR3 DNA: TGTGCCAGCAGCTTGTCCCGGGACAGGACCCGCGGAAACACCATATATTTT. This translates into CASSLSRDRTRGNTIYF.

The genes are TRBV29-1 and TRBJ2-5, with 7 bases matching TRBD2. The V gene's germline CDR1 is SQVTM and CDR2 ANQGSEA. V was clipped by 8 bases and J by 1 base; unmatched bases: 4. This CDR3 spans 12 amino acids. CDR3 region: CSSSGIQETQYF. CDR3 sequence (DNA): TGCAGCTCTAGCGGAATCCAAGAGACCCAGTACTTC.